This section outlines one TCR beta chain sequence together with its context. Profiling relied on immunoSEQ multiplex PCR, and the TCRdb table lists in-frame clones only, not all of them. The data show fewer than 35,000 clones, 85% to 95% seen once. This specimen belongs to a study of T cell changes during pregnancy in multiple sclerosis. The CDR3 extends over 14 amino acids. V lost 0 bases and J 5 bases, leaving 9 bases between the germline ends. The germline V gene has CDR1 SGHRS and CDR2 YFSETQ. The origin of this receptor is a female donor with multiple sclerosis, enrolled in a pregnancy study. V gene TRBV5-1 combines with J gene TRBJ2-1; unclear D gene. Specimen: CD4+ T cells from peripheral blood mononuclear cells, collected in the second trimester of pregnancy. CDR3 sequence (DNA): TGCGCCAGCAGCTTGGGGTACCAGAACAATGAGCAGTTCTTC. Translation: CASSLGYQNNEQFF. Together with reference TRBV5-1 and TRBJ2-1, the CDR3 gives the full variable domain: KAGVTQTPRYLIKTRGQQVTLSCSPISGHRSVSWYQQTPGQGLQFLFEYFSETQRNKGNFPGRFSGRQFSNSRSEMNVSTLELGDSALYLCASSLGYQNNEQFFGPGTRLTVL.